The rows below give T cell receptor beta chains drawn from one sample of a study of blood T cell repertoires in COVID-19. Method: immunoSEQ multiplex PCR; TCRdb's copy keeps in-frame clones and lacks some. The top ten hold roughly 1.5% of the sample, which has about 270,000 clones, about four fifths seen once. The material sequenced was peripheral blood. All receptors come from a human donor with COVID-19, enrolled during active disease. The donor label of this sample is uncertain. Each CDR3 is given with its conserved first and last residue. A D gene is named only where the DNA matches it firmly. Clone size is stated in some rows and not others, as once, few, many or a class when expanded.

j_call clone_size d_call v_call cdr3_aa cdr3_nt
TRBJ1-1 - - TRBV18 CASSHGDRGDEAFF TGTGCCAGCTCACATGGGGATCGCGGGGATGAAGCTTTCTTT
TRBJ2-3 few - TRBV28 CASSLGGVGTDTQYF TGTGCCAGCAGCCTAGGAGGGGTAGGCACAGATACGCAGTATTTT
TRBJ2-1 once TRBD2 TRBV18 CASSPALAGGVNEQFF TGTGCCAGCTCACCTGCTCTAGCGGGAGGAGTTAATGAGCAGTTCTTC
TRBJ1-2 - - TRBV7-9 CASSLGGGGYTF TGTGCCAGCAGCTTGGGAGGCGGTGGCTACACCTTC
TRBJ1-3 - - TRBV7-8 CASSLVSGRRSGNTIYF TGTGCCAGCAGCTTAGTTAGCGGGAGGCGCTCTGGAAACACCATATATTTT
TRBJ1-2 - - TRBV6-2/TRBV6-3 CASSSSGDPGGNGYTF TGTGCCAGCAGCTCCTCGGGGGACCCCGGTGGAAATGGCTACACCTTC
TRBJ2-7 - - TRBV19 CASSIIRGEQYF TGTGCCAGTAGTATAATTCGAGGCGAGCAGTACTTC
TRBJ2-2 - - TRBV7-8 CASSLAWQGGAGELFF TGTGCCAGCAGCTTAGCGTGGCAGGGGGGAGCCGGGGAGCTGTTTTTT
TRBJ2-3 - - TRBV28 CASSSPGGGTDTQYF TGTGCCAGCAGTAGTCCCGGCGGGGGCACAGATACGCAGTATTTT
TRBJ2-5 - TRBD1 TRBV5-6 CASSRTGGETQYF TGTGCCAGCAGCAGGACAGGGGGAGAGACCCAGTACTTC
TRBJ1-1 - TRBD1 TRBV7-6 CASSLEKYRGRAEAFF TGTGCCAGCAGCTTAGAGAAGTACAGGGGGCGCGCTGAAGCTTTCTTT
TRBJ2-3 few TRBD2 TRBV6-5 CASSYTSGSGTDTQYF TGTGCCAGCAGTTACACTAGCGGGAGTGGCACAGATACGCAGTATTTT
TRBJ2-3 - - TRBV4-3 CASSLGAGDTQYF TGCGCCAGCAGCCTCGGAGCGGGAGATACGCAGTATTTT
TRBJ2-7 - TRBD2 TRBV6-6 CASTVASGGRDEQYF TGTGCCAGCACCGTGGCTAGCGGGGGGAGGGACGAGCAGTACTTC
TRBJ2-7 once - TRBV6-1 CASSESRAYEQYF TGTGCCAGCAGTGAATCTCGAGCCTACGAGCAGTACTTC
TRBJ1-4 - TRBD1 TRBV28 CASSLFRQGVEKLFF TGTGCCAGCAGTTTATTCAGACAGGGGGTTGAAAAACTGTTTTTT
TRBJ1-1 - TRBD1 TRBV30 CAWSPTGTGGSEAFF TGTGCCTGGAGTCCCACCGGGACAGGGGGCTCTGAAGCTTTCTTT
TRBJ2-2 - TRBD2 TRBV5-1 CASSLRLLAGSLTFNTGELFF TGCGCCAGCAGCTTGAGACTACTAGCGGGTTCCCTAACGTTCAACACCGGGGAGCTGTTTTTT
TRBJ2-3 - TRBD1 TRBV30 CAWRRGQNTDTQYF TGTGCCTGGAGAAGGGGACAGAACACAGATACGCAGTATTTT
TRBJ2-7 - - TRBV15 CATSRPISGYSSYEQYF TGTGCCACCAGCAGACCGATATCAGGCTACAGCTCCTACGAGCAGTACTTC
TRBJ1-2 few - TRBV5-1 CASSLEGLNGYTF TGCGCCAGCAGCTTGGAGGGGTTGAATGGCTACACCTTC
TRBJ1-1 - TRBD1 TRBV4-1 CASSPRTGQGAVEAFF TGCGCCAGCAGCCCACGAACCGGCCAGGGGGCAGTAGAAGCTTTCTTT
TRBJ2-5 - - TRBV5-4 CASSLDQVGTQYF TGTGCCAGCAGCTTGGACCAGGTTGGGACCCAGTACTTC
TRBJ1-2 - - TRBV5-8 CASSSKGRHGYTF TGTGCCAGCAGCTCAAAGGGGCGGCATGGCTACACCTTC
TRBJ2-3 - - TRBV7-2 CASSLERQGTDTQYF TGTGCCAGCAGCTTAGAAAGGCAGGGCACAGATACGCAGTATTTT
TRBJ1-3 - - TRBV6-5 CASMLSSGNTIYF TGTGCCAGCATGCTGAGCTCTGGAAACACCATATATTTT
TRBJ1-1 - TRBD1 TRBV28 CASKPGQGLYQRMNTEAFF TGTGCCAGTAAACCGGGACAGGGACTATACCAGCGCATGAACACTGAAGCTTTCTTT
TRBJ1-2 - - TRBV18 CASSPTGNYGYTF TGTGCCAGCTCACCAACAGGGAACTATGGCTACACCTTC
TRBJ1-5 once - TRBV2 CASSERRDNQPQHF TGTGCCAGCAGTGAGAGACGGGACAATCAGCCCCAGCATTTT
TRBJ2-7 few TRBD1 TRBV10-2 CASSGTGGEQYF TGCGCCAGCAGTGGGACAGGGGGGGAGCAGTACTTC
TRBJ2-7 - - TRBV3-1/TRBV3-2 CASSQDLRESAQYF TGTGCCAGCAGCCAAGATTTGAGGGAGAGCGCGCAGTACTTC
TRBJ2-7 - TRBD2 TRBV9 CASSVARGGLYEQYF TGTGCCAGCAGCGTAGCCCGGGGGGGTTTGTACGAGCAGTACTTC
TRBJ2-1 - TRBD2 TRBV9 CASSAQPSGDYNEQFF TGTGCCAGCAGCGCCCAACCTAGCGGGGACTACAATGAGCAGTTCTTC
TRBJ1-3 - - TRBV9 CASSVGDFRSGNTIYF TGTGCCAGCAGCGTAGGGGACTTTCGCTCTGGAAACACCATATATTTT
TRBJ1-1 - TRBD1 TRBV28 CASNQGATEAFF TGTGCCAGCAATCAGGGGGCCACTGAAGCTTTCTTT
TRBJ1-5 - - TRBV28 CASSHQQPQHF TGTGCCAGCAGTCATCAGCAGCCCCAGCATTTT
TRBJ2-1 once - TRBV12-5 CASGSGAWQFF TGTGCTAGTGGTTCAGGGGCTTGGCAGTTCTTC
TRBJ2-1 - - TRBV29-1 CSVAADFRNEQFF TGCAGCGTCGCCGCTGATTTTCGGAATGAGCAGTTCTTC
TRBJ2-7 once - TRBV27 CASSPLRDYEQYF TGTGCCAGCAGTCCACTTCGGGACTACGAGCAGTACTTC
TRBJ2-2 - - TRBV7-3 CASSPPTGGTGELFF TGTGCCAGCAGCCCGCCGACAGGAGGCACCGGGGAGCTGTTTTTT
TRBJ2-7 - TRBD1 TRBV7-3 CASSRDGTGGREQYF TGTGCCAGCTCCCGAGATGGGACAGGGGGTAGGGAGCAGTACTTC
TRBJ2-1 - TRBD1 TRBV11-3 CASSYSPPGGNNNEQFF TGTGCCAGCAGCTACTCCCCCCCAGGGGGAAATAACAATGAGCAGTTCTTC
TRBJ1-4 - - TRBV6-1 CASSVLTGTTNEKLFF TGTGCCAGCAGTGTACTGACGGGGACAACTAATGAAAAACTGTTTTTT
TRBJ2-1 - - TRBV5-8 CASSSRGDTTNEQFF TGTGCCAGCAGCTCCAGGGGCGATACTACCAATGAGCAGTTCTTC
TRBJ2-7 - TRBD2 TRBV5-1 CASSFGGRYEQYF TGCGCCAGCAGCTTTGGCGGGAGGTACGAGCAGTACTTC
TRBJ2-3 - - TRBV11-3 CASSRDPGRWDTQYF TGTGCCAGCAGCCGGGACCCGGGGAGGTGGGATACGCAGTATTTT
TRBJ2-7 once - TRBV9 CASSSAYQGYEQYF TGTGCCAGCAGCTCGGCCTATCAGGGGTACGAGCAGTACTTC
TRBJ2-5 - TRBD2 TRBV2 CASSPVAGAETQYF TGTGCCAGTTCCCCGGTAGCGGGAGCGGAGACCCAGTACTTC
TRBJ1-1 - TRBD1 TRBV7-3 CASSSSTGGTAEAFF TGTGCCAGCAGCTCCTCCACAGGGGGCACGGCTGAAGCTTTCTTT
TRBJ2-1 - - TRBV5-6 CASTPGFRNEQFF TGTGCCAGCACCCCAGGTTTCCGGAATGAGCAGTTCTTC
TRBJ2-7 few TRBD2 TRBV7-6 CASSVLTSPIYEQYF TGTGCCAGCAGCGTGCTGACTAGCCCCATCTACGAGCAGTACTTC
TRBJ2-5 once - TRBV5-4 CASSWGGGVGGETQYF TGTGCCAGCAGCTGGGGAGGCGGGGTCGGGGGAGAGACCCAGTACTTC
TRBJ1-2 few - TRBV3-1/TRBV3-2 CASNPQIGVGGYTF TGTGCCAGCAACCCCCAGATCGGGGTTGGTGGCTACACCTTC
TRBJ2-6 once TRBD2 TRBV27 CASRGLAATGANVLTF TGTGCCAGCAGGGGACTAGCGGCCACTGGGGCCAACGTCCTGACTTTC
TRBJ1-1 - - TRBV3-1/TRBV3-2 CASSHLAREFLLASAEAFF TGTGCCAGCAGCCACTTGGCCAGGGAATTCTTGTTGGCTAGCGCTGAAGCTTTCTTT
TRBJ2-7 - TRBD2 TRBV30 CAWSVPAGLGEQYF TGTGCCTGGAGTGTGCCAGCGGGGCTTGGAGAGCAGTACTTC
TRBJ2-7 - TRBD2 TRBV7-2 CASSPREGGFYEQYF TGTGCCAGCAGCCCGCGGGAGGGGGGTTTCTACGAGCAGTACTTC
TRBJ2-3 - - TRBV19 CATGPTGSTDTQYF TGTGCCACCGGCCCGACGGGAAGCACAGATACGCAGTATTTT